This entry lists 8 T cell receptor beta chains sequenced from one sample in a study of T cell responses to AZD1222 COVID-19 vaccine. Profiled with immunoSEQ multiplex PCR; TCRdb holds only in-frame clones, not every one. The sample has 150,000 to 200,000 clones; 93% are singletons. The source was peripheral blood, collected on day 0 of AZD1222 vaccination. All receptors come from an adult in good health.

The chain recombines TRBV3-1 (or the pseudogene TRBV3-2) with TRBJ1-6; D ambiguous. V was trimmed by 6 bases and J by 0 bases, leaving 9 bases between them. The CDR3 spans 15 residues. Germline CDR1 and CDR2: LGHDT and YNNKEL (reference sequence). DNA for the CDR3: TGTGCCAGCAGGGAAATCGCCTCCTATAATTCACCCCTCCACTTT. As protein: CASREIASYNSPLHF.

The J gene is TRBJ1-1, the V gene TRBV5-1, with 7 bases matching TRBD1. The J segment lost 0 bases and the V segment lost 0 bases, leaving 5 bases of the junction unmatched. Germline V gives CDR1 SGHRS, CDR2 YFSETQ. This CDR3 spans 16 amino acids. The CDR3: CASSLAGTAMNTEAFF. The CDR3 bases are TGCGCCAGCAGCTTGGCCGGGACAGCTATGAACACTGAAGCTTTCTTT.

The chain combines TRBV5-1 with TRBJ1-1; 8 bases align to TRBD1. Germline CDR1 SGHRS, CDR2 YFSETQ. The CDR3 is 14 residues long. The J segment lost 0 bases and the V segment lost 3 bases, leaving 1 base of the junction unmatched. The CDR3 DNA follows: TGCGCCAGCAGCTCGGACAGGGTGAACACTGAAGCTTTCTTT. This encodes CASSSDRVNTEAFF. The whole variable domain, remainder taken from reference TRBV5-1 and TRBJ1-1, is KAGVTQTPRYLIKTRGQQVTLSCSPISGHRSVSWYQQTPGQGLQFLFEYFSETQRNKGNFPGRFSGRQFSNSRSEMNVSTLELGDSALYLCASSSDRVNTEAFFGQGTRLTVV.

The rearrangement joins TRBV5-8 to TRBJ1-1; D is ambiguous. V lost 3 bases, J lost 1 base, and 10 bases lay in between. Germline V lookup: CDR1 SGHTS, CDR2 YDEGEE. The CDR3 has 14 amino acids. DNA for the CDR3: TGTGCCAGCAGCTCCTGGGAGACGAACACTGAAGCTTTCTTT. It codes for CASSSWETNTEAFF.

V gene TRBV2 combines with J gene TRBJ2-5; either TRBD1 or TRBD2 may supply D (5 bases each). This CDR3 has 15 residues. The germline V and J ends were trimmed by 0 bases and 3 bases, with 11 bases remaining between them. Looked up from germline, CDR1 is SNHLY and CDR2 is FYNNEI. The CDR3 nucleotides read TGTGCCAGCAGTGAAGCCGGGGCCAGGGAAGAGACCCAGTACTTC. Protein product: CASSEAGAREETQYF.

The gene calls are TRBV28 and TRBJ1-2; 7 bases are shared with TRBD1. This CDR3 region has 13 residues. The junction had 6 bases not matched to a gene; V was cut back by 6 bases and J by 5 bases. CDR1 and CDR2 from the germline V gene are MDHEN and SYDVKM. The CDR3 sequence: CASRLGTDYGYTF. The DNA of the CDR3 is TGTGCCAGCAGGCTGGGGACAGATTATGGCTACACCTTC.

This chain uses TRBV3-1 (or the pseudogene TRBV3-2) with TRBJ2-1, with 11 bases matching TRBD2. This CDR3 is built from 17 residues. J was trimmed by 1 base and V by 7 bases; bases with no gene match: 9. CDR1 and CDR2 (germline): LGHDT, YNNKEL (reference sequence). CDR3 nucleotide sequence: TGTGCCAGCACTCCGGGACTAGCGGCCCTATCCTACAATGAGCAGTTCTTC. This gives the protein CASTPGLAALSYNEQFF.

The chain joins TRBV5-1 to TRBJ1-2, with 11 nucleotides matching TRBD1. CDR3 length: 16 residues. Germline V CDR1 and CDR2: SGHRS, YFSETQ. Germline trimming cut 5 bases from V and 3 bases from J; bases unmatched to any gene: 9. The DNA for the CDR3 is TGCGCCAGCAGTCGAGTTCCGGGACAGGGGGACTATGGCTACACCTTC. Translating gives CASSRVPGQGDYGYTF.